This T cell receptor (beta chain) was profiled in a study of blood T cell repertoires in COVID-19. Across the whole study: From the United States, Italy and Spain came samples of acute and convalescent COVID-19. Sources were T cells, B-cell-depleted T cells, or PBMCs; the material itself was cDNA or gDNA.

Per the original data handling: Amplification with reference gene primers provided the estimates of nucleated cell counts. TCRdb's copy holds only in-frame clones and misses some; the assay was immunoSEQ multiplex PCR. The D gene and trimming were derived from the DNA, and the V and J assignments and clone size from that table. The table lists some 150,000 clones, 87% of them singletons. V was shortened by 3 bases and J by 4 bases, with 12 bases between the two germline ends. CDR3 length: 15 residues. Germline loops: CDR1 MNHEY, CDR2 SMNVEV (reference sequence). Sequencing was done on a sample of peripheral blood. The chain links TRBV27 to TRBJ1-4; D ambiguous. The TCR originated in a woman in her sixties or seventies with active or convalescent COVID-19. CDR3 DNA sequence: TGTGCCAGCAGTTTGGCGGGAGCCCTTAATGAAAAACTGTTTTTT. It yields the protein CASSLAGALNEKLFF.